Listed here is a single T cell receptor beta chain. The trim removed 10 bases at V and 2 bases at J, leaving 10 bases unmatched. The CDR3 runs 14 residues. In germline, CDR1 is MNHEY, CDR2 SVGAGI. This sample stems from a study of cytomegalovirus exposure and HLA in healthy donors. PCR amplification relied on 60 Vbeta primers (plus 13 Jbeta primers). Sequencing was performed with immunoSEQ multiplex PCR; in TCRdb, only in-frame clones are kept and a portion is missing. The sample holds about 96,000 clones, under 85% seen once. The sample consisted of PBMCs. The rearrangement links TRBV6-5 to TRBJ2-7; 8 bases are a match to TRBD1. The source of this sequence is a woman between 65 and 79 years old in good health and CMV-seropositive. The CDR3 spells CATRTQGAAYEQYF. The DNA for the CDR3 is TGTGCCACCAGGACGCAGGGGGCGGCCTACGAGCAGTACTTC.